Following are 18 T cell receptor beta chains from one sample sequenced in a study of shared clonotypes between healthy human individuals. Sequencing was performed with immunoSEQ multiplex PCR; in TCRdb, only in-frame clones are kept and a portion is missing. Found here are approximately 470,000 clones, 70% to 85% of them singletons; the top ten hold around 11%. The sample comprised PBMCs. Receptors were obtained from a woman aged 35 to 49 in good health. Some clones in this sample may be carry-over from other donors' samples.

This clone showed up just a few times. The chain joins TRBV4-1 to TRBJ1-2; D might be TRBD1 (6 bases). The V end was cut by 0 bases, the J end by 7 bases, with 18 bases between. CDR3 length equals 16 residues. Germline CDR1 is MGHRA and CDR2 is YSYEKL. Here the CDR3 reads CASSQDQKQGSGGYTF. The CDR3 coding sequence is TGCGCCAGCAGCCAAGACCAGAAACAGGGTTCAGGTGGCTACACCTTC.

The CDR3 DNA reads TGTGCCAGCAGTTTGGACCGACTAATAGATACGCAGTATTTT. Its translation is CASSLDRLIDTQYF. The J gene is TRBJ2-3, the V gene TRBV27, with TRBD2 as a possible D gene (5 bases). This CDR3 comprises 14 residues. Trimming shortened V by 3 bases and J by 5 bases, and 12 bases separated the two germline ends. CDR1 is MNHEY and CDR2 is SMNVEV in the germline V gene (reference sequence).

The chain couples TRBV5-1 to TRBJ2-1, with 9 bases that match TRBD2. The CDR3 covers 12 residues. The J segment lost 12 bases and the V segment lost 5 bases, leaving 6 bases of the junction unmatched. The germline gives CDR1 SGHRS, CDR2 YFSETQ. The CDR3 DNA reads as TGCGCCAGCAGATGGGCTAGCGGGGTGCAGTTCTTC. It encodes CASRWASGVQFF.

With regard to this clone: A read error is the likely source, as a far larger clone sits one nucleotide away. The sample has other DNA sequences that encode this CDR3 too. The gene calls are TRBV7-9 and TRBJ1-1; no reliable D call. Trimming took 2 bases from V and 7 from J, leaving 11 bases between them. The germline V gene encodes CDR1 SEHNR and CDR2 FQNEAQ (reference sequence). The CDR3 is 13 amino acids. CDR3 bases: TGTGCCAGCAGCTTACTGGTAAACCGTGAAGCTTTCTTT. Amino acid sequence: CASSLLVNREAFF.

This clone came up a few times. The V gene is TRBV7-2, the J gene TRBJ1-5, with D maybe TRBD1 (5 bases). The CDR3 contains 16 residues. CDR1 SGHTA and CDR2 FQGNSA come from the germline V gene. V was clipped by 5 bases and J by 3 bases, with 17 bases between them. The CDR3 region is CASSPHGGGNNQPQHF. In nucleotides, the CDR3 is TGTGCCAGCAGCCCTCATGGGGGAGGGAACAATCAGCCCCAGCATTTT.

J is TRBJ2-1 and V is TRBV5-8, with 10 bases fitting TRBD2. V dropped 2 bases and J dropped 7; count of bases not matched to a gene: 6. The CDR3 consists of 15 residues. Germline loops: CDR1 SGHTS, CDR2 YDEGEE. The CDR3 DNA follows: TGTGCCAGCAGCTTAAGCGGGAGGGCCGGTAATGAGCAGTTCTTC. It encodes CASSLSGRAGNEQFF.

The genes are TRBV15 and TRBJ2-3, with 9 bases identical to TRBD2. This CDR3 contains 15 residues. Germline CDR1 is LNHNV and CDR2 is YYDKDF (reference sequence). V shed 2 bases and J 4 bases; nucleotides not matched to a gene: 4. The CDR3 nucleotides read TGTGCCACCAGCAGATTTAGCGGGAGCGCAGATACGCAGTATTTT. Protein product: CATSRFSGSADTQYF.

CDR3 nucleotides: TGTGCCAGCTCACCACGCGAAGACACGCAGTATTTT. It codes for CASSPREDTQYF. The genes are TRBV18 and TRBJ2-3; D remains ambiguous. This CDR3 has 12 residues. In germline, CDR1 is KGHSH, CDR2 LQKENI. V lost 1 base to trimming and J lost 9 bases, with 8 bases between them.

This clone was counted a single time. The chain links TRBV7-9 to TRBJ1-1, with TRBD1 matching 7 bases. V trimming: 3 bases; J trimming: 5 bases; junction bases outside the gene matches: 3. Germline V gene sequence: CDR1 SEHNR, CDR2 FQNEAQ (reference sequence). The CDR3 consists of 13 residues. The CDR3 coding sequence is TGTGCCAGCAGCTTGACAGGGAAAACTGAAGCTTTCTTT. Protein sequence: CASSLTGKTEAFF.

This sequence joins TRBV4-1 and TRBJ1-1; no definite D call. Germline values: CDR1 MGHRA, CDR2 YSYEKL. V lost 7 bases, J lost 3 bases, and 18 bases lay in between. This CDR3 contains 15 residues. CDR3 sequence (DNA): TGCGCCAGCACCAGGACTCATGATGGGGACACTGAAGCTTTCTTT. Translating gives CASTRTHDGDTEAFF.

Notes on this clone: A far larger clone is just one base off, so this is likely a read error. Other DNA sequences in the sample encode the same CDR3. V gene TRBV7-9 combines with J gene TRBJ1-5; D is unresolved. Germline values: CDR1 SEHNR, CDR2 FQNEAQ (reference sequence). The CDR3 covers 13 residues. The CDR3 protein is CASSSGSNQPQHF. The CDR3 nucleotides read TGTGCCAGCAGCTCAGGCAGCAATCAACCCCAGCATTTT.

The chain combines TRBV9 with TRBJ2-7; no firm D call. This CDR3 has 13 residues. CDR1 and CDR2 (germline): SGDLS, YYNGEE. V was cut by 4 bases and J by 1 base, with 9 bases left in between. CDR3 sequence: CASSKTPSYEQYF. The CDR3 DNA reads TGTGCCAGCAGCAAGACACCTTCCTACGAGCAGTACTTC. Supplemented by reference TRBV9 and TRBJ2-7, the full variable domain reads DSGVTQTPKHLITATGQRVTLRCSPRSGDLSVYWYQQSLDQGLQFLIQYYNGEERAKGNILERFSAQQFPDLHSELNLSSLELGDSALYFCASSKTPSYEQYFGPGTRLTVT.

The J gene is TRBJ2-3, the V gene TRBV6-6; D is ambiguous. The CDR3 covers 14 residues. Germline lookup yields CDR1 MNHNY and CDR2 SVGAGI (reference sequence). With 8 bases removed from V and 1 base from J, the gap between germline ends came to 13 bases. The CDR3 loop reads CASALVSGTDTQYF. CDR3 sequence (DNA): TGTGCCAGCGCTCTGGTATCTGGCACAGATACGCAGTATTTT.

This clone has only one observation. The chain joins TRBV5-6 to TRBJ1-2; D is ambiguous. The V and J ends lost 0 bases and 0 bases respectively, with 9 bases between them. The CDR3 spans 15 residues. Per the germline V gene, CDR1 is SGHDT and CDR2 is YYEEEE. CDR3 sequence: CASSLGVRANYGYTF. The CDR3 nucleotides are TGTGCCAGCAGCTTGGGCGTCAGAGCTAACTATGGCTACACCTTC.

The rearrangement joins TRBV29-1 to TRBJ1-1; 8 bases line up with TRBD1. Germline CDR1 and CDR2: SQVTM and ANQGSEA. This CDR3 spans 13 amino acids. J lost 4 bases, V lost 2 bases, and 3 bases had no gene match. In DNA form, the CDR3 reads TGCAGCGTTGAACGACAGGGGAGCACTGAAGCTTTCTTT. This encodes CSVERQGSTEAFF.

This clone was seen many times. The chain couples TRBV9 to TRBJ2-5, with 9 bases fitting TRBD2. The germline V gene has CDR1 SGDLS and CDR2 YYNGEE. CDR3 length: 15 amino acids. Trimming removed 7 bases from V and 1 base from J; junction bases left unmatched: 8. CDR3 sequence: CASCTGLAPQETQYF. The CDR3 DNA sequence: TGTGCCAGCTGTACCGGACTAGCGCCCCAAGAGACCCAGTACTTC.

This chain uses TRBV18 with TRBJ1-1; TRBD1 is a possible D gene (6 bases). Germline loops: CDR1 KGHSH, CDR2 LQKENI. V was trimmed by 4 bases and J by 0 bases, leaving 12 bases between them. This CDR3 contains 15 residues. The CDR3 DNA follows: TGTGCCAGCTCACTAAGGACAGTAATGAACACTGAAGCTTTCTTT. This encodes CASSLRTVMNTEAFF.

This clone was seen at least ten times. The V call is TRBV5-6, the J call TRBJ1-1, with TRBD1 matching 9 bases. Per germline, CDR1 SGHDT and CDR2 YYEEEE. J lost 3 bases, V lost 0 bases, and 6 bases had no gene match. The CDR3 sequence is 16 residues long. The CDR3 reads CASSLGTGVEDTEAFF. As DNA, the CDR3 is TGTGCCAGCAGCTTGGGGACAGGGGTTGAGGACACTGAAGCTTTCTTT. The whole variable domain, filled in from reference TRBV5-6 and TRBJ1-1, reads DAGVTQSPTHLIKTRGQQVTLRCSPKSGHDTVSWYQQALGQGPQFIFQYYEEEERQRGNFPDRFSGHQFPNYSSELNVNALLLGDSALYLCASSLGTGVEDTEAFFGQGTRLTVV.